A selection of T cell receptor beta chains follows, all from one sample in a study of blood T cell repertoires in COVID-19. Assay: immunoSEQ multiplex PCR; the TCRdb copy retains only in-frame clones and omits some. This table has more than 100,000 clones, 85% to 90% appearing once. Sequenced input: peripheral blood. These receptor sequences come from a woman aged 70-85 years with acute or convalescent COVID-19. Both conserved end residues are part of each CDR3. The order of the fields is D gene, clone size, J gene, V gene, CDR3 DNA, CDR3 protein. The D gene is left open where the match is weak. Not every row has a clone size; where given, it reads once, few, many or a size class.

D: .
size: .
J: TRBJ2-7
V: TRBV10-1
DNA: TGCGCCAGCAGTGGTACACACGGGGTCCACGAGCAGTACTTC
CDR3: CASSGTHGVHEQYF

D: .
size: .
J: TRBJ1-2
V: TRBV2
DNA: TGTGCCAGCAGTGAACAAGGGGGGGCCTATGGCTACACCTTC
CDR3: CASSEQGGAYGYTF

D: .
size: few
J: TRBJ1-5
V: TRBV24-1
DNA: TGTGCCACCAGTGATTCGGGGGGGGGACGGTTTAGCAATCAGCCCCAGCATTTT
CDR3: CATSDSGGGRFSNQPQHF

D: TRBD1
size: once
J: TRBJ1-2
V: TRBV18
DNA: TGTGCCAGCTCACTTGGACAGGGGGACTATGGCTACACCTTC
CDR3: CASSLGQGDYGYTF

D: .
size: .
J: TRBJ1-1
V: TRBV5-1
DNA: TGCGCCAGCAGCTTGGGAACAGGGCGGTACACTGAAGCTTTCTTT
CDR3: CASSLGTGRYTEAFF

D: .
size: few
J: TRBJ2-3
V: TRBV2
DNA: TGTGCCAGCAGGGATGGGATAGAGGGAACAGATACGCAGTATTTT
CDR3: CASRDGIEGTDTQYF

D: TRBD1
size: .
J: TRBJ1-2
V: TRBV19
DNA: TGTGCCAGTACCCCGGGACAGATCTATGGCTACACCTTC
CDR3: CASTPGQIYGYTF

D: .
size: .
J: TRBJ2-7
V: TRBV6-2/TRBV6-3
DNA: TGTGCCAGCAGTTACCCCTCGGGTAGCGGCTACGAGCAGTACTTC
CDR3: CASSYPSGSGYEQYF

D: .
size: .
J: TRBJ1-1
V: TRBV5-1
DNA: TGCGCCAGCAGCTCGCTGGGAGAGAACACTGAAGCTTTCTTT
CDR3: CASSSLGENTEAFF

D: TRBD1
size: .
J: TRBJ1-1
V: TRBV27
DNA: TGTGCCAGTACCCCCATAGGGGGCGCGGGCACTGAAGCTTTCTTT
CDR3: CASTPIGGAGTEAFF

D: TRBD2
size: .
J: TRBJ2-5
V: TRBV5-4
DNA: TGTGCCAGCAGCTTGACGGGGGGGATCCAAGAGACCCAGTACTTC
CDR3: CASSLTGGIQETQYF